These T cell receptor beta chains were read from a single sample in a study of beta chain features in type 1 diabetes. Generated by immunoSEQ multiplex PCR, the TCRdb table keeps only in-frame clones and is missing some. The sample shows 300,000 to 450,000 clones, about 20% of them seen only once. Sequenced sample: naive CD4+ T cells from blood. The receptors derive from a woman between 18 and 29 years old in good health. CDR3s include the opening cysteine and the closing phenylalanine or tryptophan. D genes are given only for firm matches. Only some rows state a clone size, as once, few, many or a class for expanded clones.

v_call	d_call	clone_size	cdr3_length	j_call	cdr3_nt	cdr3_aa
TRBV28	NA	once	13	TRBJ2-7	TGTGCCAGCAGGACAGCCAGGGGGGACGAGCAGTACTTC	CASRTARGDEQYF
TRBV30	TRBD2	NA	15	TRBJ2-1	TGTGCCTGGAGCCTAAGGGCGGGAGGCCCCAATGAGCAGTTCTTC	CAWSLRAGGPNEQFF
TRBV9	NA	NA	12	TRBJ1-3	TGTGCCAGCGGTGGACAGGGAAACACCATATATTTT	CASGGQGNTIYF
TRBV7-2	NA	NA	14	TRBJ2-3	TGTGCCAGCAGCTCAGGACTCAGCACAGATACGCAGTATTTT	CASSSGLSTDTQYF
TRBV7-9	NA	NA	14	TRBJ2-7	TGTGCCAGCACCATTCCTCCGTTCGCGAACGAGCAGTACTTC	CASTIPPFANEQYF
TRBV5-1	TRBD2	NA	15	TRBJ2-1	TGCGCCAGCAGCACCCGGAGCGGGAGTTCCCATGAGCAGTTCTTC	CASSTRSGSSHEQFF
TRBV5-1	NA	few	15	TRBJ2-1	TGCGCCAGCAACAGGGAGCCCCCCCCCGACAATGAGCAGTTCTTC	CASNREPPPDNEQFF
TRBV25-1	TRBD1	few	15	TRBJ1-2	TGTGCCAGCAGTGAATCCGGCAGGGGGAGGTATGGCTACACCTTC	CASSESGRGRYGYTF
TRBV7-2	TRBD1	NA	14	TRBJ2-7	TGTGCCAGCAGCTCATCGGACAGGGGTCGCGAGCAGTACTTC	CASSSSDRGREQYF
TRBV19	NA	once	14	TRBJ2-5	TGTGCCAGTACCTCGGGTCCCAATGGCGGGACCCAGTACTTC	CASTSGPNGGTQYF
TRBV7-9	NA	NA	15	TRBJ2-3	TGTGCCAGCAGCTCAGCGACAGGAAGCACAGATACGCAGTATTTT	CASSSATGSTDTQYF